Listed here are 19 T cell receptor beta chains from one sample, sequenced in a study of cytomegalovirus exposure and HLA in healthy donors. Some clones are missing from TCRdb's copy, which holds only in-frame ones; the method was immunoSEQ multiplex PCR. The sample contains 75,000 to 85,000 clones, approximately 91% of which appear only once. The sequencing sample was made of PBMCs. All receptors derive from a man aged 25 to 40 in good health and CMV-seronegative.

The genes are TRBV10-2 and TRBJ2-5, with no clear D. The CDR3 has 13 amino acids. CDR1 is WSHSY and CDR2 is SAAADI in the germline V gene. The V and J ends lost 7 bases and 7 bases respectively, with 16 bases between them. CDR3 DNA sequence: TGCGCCAGCATGAGTGACACCATGAGGACCCAGTACTTC. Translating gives CASMSDTMRTQYF.

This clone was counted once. CDR3 protein: CASSVGGGATNEKLFF. CDR3 in DNA: TGTGCCAGCAGCGTCGGGGGAGGAGCAACTAATGAAAAACTGTTTTTT. The genes are TRBV9 and TRBJ1-4; D might be TRBD1 (5 bases). Trimming shortened V by 2 bases and J by 0 bases, and 11 bases separated the two germline ends. The CDR3 spans 16 residues. CDR1 is SGDLS and CDR2 is YYNGEE in the germline V gene. The whole variable domain, filled in from reference TRBV9 and TRBJ1-4, reads DSGVTQTPKHLITATGQRVTLRCSPRSGDLSVYWYQQSLDQGLQFLIQYYNGEERAKGNILERFSAQQFPDLHSELNLSSLELGDSALYFCASSVGGGATNEKLFFGSGTQLSVL.

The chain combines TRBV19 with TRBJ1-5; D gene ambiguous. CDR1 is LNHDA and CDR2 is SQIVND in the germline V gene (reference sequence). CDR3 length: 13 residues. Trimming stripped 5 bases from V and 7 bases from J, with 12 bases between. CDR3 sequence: CASSLGSLQPQHF. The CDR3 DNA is TGTGCCAGTAGTTTGGGGAGTTTGCAGCCCCAGCATTTT.

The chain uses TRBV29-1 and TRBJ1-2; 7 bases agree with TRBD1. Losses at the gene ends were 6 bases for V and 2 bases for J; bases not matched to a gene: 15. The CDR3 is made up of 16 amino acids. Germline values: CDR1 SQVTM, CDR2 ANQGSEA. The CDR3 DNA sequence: TGCAGCGTCGCTTCCCGACAGGGTGGACGCAACTATGGCTACACCTTC. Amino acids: CSVASRQGGRNYGYTF.

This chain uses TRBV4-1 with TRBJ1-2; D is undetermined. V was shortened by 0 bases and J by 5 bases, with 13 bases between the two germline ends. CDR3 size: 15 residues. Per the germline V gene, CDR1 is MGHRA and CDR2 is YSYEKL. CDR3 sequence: CASSQDIPGYYGYTF. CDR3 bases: TGCGCCAGCAGCCAAGATATCCCAGGTTATTATGGCTACACCTTC.

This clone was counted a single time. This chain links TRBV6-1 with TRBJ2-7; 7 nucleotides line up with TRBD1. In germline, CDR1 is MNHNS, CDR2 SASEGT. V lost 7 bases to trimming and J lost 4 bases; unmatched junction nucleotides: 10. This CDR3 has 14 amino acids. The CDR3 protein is CASTVGTDKYEQYF. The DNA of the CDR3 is TGTGCCAGCACAGTGGGGACAGATAAATACGAGCAGTACTTC.

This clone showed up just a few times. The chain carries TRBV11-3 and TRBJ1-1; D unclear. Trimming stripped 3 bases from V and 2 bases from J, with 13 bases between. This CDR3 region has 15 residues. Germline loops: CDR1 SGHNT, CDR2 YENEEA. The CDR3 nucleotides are TGTGCCAGCAGCTTTTCGACACAAGCAAACACTGAAGCTTTCTTT. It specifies CASSFSTQANTEAFF. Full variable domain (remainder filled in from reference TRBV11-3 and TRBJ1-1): EAGVVQSPRYKIIEKKQPVAFWCNPISGHNTLYWYLQNLGQGPELLIRYENEEAVDDSQLPKDRFSAERLKGVDSTLKIQPAELGDSAVYLCASSFSTQANTEAFFGQGTRLTVV.

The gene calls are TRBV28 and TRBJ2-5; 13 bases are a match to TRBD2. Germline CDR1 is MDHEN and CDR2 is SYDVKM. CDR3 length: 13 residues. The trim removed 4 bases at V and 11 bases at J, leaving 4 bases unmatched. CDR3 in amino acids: CASSSGLAGMQYF. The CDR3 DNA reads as TGTGCCAGCAGTTCGGGACTAGCGGGGATGCAGTACTTC.

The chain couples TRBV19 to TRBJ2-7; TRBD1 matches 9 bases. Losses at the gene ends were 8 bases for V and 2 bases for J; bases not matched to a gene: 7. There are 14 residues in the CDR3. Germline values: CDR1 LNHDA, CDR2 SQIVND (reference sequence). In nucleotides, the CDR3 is TGTGCCAGTGCCGGGACAGGGAGAACCTACGAGCAGTACTTC. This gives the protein CASAGTGRTYEQYF.

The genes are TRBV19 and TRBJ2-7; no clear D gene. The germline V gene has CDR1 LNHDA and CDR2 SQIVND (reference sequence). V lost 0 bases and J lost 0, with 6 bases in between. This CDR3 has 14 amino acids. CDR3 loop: CASSIDLVSYEQYF. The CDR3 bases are TGTGCCAGTAGTATAGATCTAGTCTCCTACGAGCAGTACTTC.

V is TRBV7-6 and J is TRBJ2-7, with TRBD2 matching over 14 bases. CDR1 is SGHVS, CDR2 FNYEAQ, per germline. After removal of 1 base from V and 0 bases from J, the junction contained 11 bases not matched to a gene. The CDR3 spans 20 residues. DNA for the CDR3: TGTGCCAGCAGCTTAGGTTATGGACTAGCGGGAGGACCGAGCTCCTACGAGCAGTACTTC. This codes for CASSLGYGLAGGPSSYEQYF.

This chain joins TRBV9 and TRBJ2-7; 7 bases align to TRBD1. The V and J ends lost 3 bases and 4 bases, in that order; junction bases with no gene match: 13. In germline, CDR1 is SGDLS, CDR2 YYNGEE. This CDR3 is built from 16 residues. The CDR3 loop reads CASSARDGTAPYEQYF. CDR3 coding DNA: TGTGCCAGCAGCGCAAGAGACGGGACAGCACCGTACGAGCAGTACTTC. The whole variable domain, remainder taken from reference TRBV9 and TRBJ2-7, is DSGVTQTPKHLITATGQRVTLRCSPRSGDLSVYWYQQSLDQGLQFLIQYYNGEERAKGNILERFSAQQFPDLHSELNLSSLELGDSALYFCASSARDGTAPYEQYFGPGTRLTVT.

The CDR3 loop reads CASSRRQGGLGNTIYF. Written as DNA, the CDR3 is TGTGCCAGCAGCCGAAGACAGGGGGGTCTTGGAAACACCATATATTTT. The chain has TRBV5-4 and TRBJ1-3; 9 bases fit TRBD1. This CDR3 is built from 16 residues. The trim removed 4 bases at V and 3 bases at J, leaving 8 bases unmatched. CDR1 is SGHNT and CDR2 is YYREEE in the germline V gene (reference sequence).

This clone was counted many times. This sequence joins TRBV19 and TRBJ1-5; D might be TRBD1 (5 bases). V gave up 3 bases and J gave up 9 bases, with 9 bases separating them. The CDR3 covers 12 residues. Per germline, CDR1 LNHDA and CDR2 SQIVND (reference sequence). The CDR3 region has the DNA TGTGCCAGTAGTATTGGGGCGTCGCCCCAGCATTTT. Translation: CASSIGASPQHF.

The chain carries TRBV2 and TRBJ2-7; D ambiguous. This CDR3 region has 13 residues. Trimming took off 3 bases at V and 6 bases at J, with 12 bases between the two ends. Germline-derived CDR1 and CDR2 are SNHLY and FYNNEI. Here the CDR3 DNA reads TGTGCCAGCAGTGATATTGACTCCGGCGAGCAGTACTTC. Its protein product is CASSDIDSGEQYF.

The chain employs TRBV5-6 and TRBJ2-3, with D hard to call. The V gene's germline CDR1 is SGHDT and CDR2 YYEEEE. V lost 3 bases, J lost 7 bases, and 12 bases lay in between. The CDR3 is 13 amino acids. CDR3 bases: TGTGCCAGCAGCTCTACTACCACTCATACGCAGTATTTT. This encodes CASSSTTTHTQYF.

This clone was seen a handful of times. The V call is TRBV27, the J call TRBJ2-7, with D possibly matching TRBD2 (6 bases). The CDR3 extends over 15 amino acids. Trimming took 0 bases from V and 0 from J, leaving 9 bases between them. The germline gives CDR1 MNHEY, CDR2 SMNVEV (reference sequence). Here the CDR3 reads CASSLSWRGSYEQYF. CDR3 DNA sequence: TGTGCCAGCAGTTTATCGTGGAGGGGCTCCTACGAGCAGTACTTC.

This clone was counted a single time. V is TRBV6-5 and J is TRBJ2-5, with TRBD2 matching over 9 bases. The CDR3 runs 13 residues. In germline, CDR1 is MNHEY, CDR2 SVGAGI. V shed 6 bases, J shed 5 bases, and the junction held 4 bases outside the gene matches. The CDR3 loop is CASRRGGLETQYF. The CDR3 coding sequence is TGTGCCAGCAGGCGGGGGGGCCTGGAGACCCAGTACTTC.

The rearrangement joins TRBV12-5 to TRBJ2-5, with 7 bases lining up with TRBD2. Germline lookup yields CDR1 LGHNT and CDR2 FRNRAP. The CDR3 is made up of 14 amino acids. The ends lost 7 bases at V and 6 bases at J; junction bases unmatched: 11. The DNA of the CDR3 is TGTGCTAGTGCCTCATCAGCGGGGTTACAGACCCAGTACTTC. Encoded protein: CASASSAGLQTQYF.